The T cell receptor beta chain described here comes from a study of T cells in Graves' hyperthyroidism and ophthalmopathy. About the study: It was at initial diagnosis, before any treatment, that peripheral blood was collected. Study-level points and caveats: Blood also contained most expanded thyroid clonotypes above 0.001.

This clonotype was counted ten times or more. What it binds is not known. Amplification targeted TCR beta CDR3 regions from RNA transcripts. Initially, a first-round RT-PCR of the TCR CDR3 employed the HTBI primer set. TCRdb re-derived calls from the multiplex PCR reads in MiXCR, one entry per CDR3 protein. Among approximately 700,000 distinct CDR3 sequences listed, 16% were seen once. Patients with uncontrolled infections, other autoimmune diseases, pregnancy or lactation were excluded. The PBMCs had their origin in about 9.7 ml of fresh peripheral blood. CDR1 is MDHEN, CDR2 SYDVKM, per germline. With 2 bases removed from V and 0 bases from J, the gap between germline ends came to 7 bases. This CDR3 has 14 amino acids.

The chain joins TRBV28 to TRBJ2-5; D not certain. The receptor comes from a man younger than 35 with Graves' hyperthyroidism. Sequencing was carried out using blood. The CDR3 here is CASSLVTYQETQYF. The CDR3 DNA sequence: TGTGCCAGCAGTTTAGTGACGTACCAAGAGACCCAGTACTTC. The whole variable domain, filled in from reference TRBV28 and TRBJ2-5, reads DVKVTQSSRYLVKRTGEKVFLECVQDMDHENMFWYRQDPGLGLRLIYFSYDVKMKEKGDIPEGYSVSREKKERFSLILESASTNQTSMYLCASSLVTYQETQYFGPGTRLLVL.